This is a list of T cell receptor beta chains from one sample in a study of cytomegalovirus exposure and HLA in healthy donors. This table comes from immunoSEQ multiplex PCR, and its TCRdb copy is limited to in-frame clones, with some not included. The sample holds around 120,000 clones; about four fifths are singletons and the top ten take around 11%. Sequencing was performed on PBMCs. These receptors originate from a male donor in good health and CMV-seropositive. CDR3s leave out the opening cysteine and the closing phenylalanine or tryptophan. Each record gives: J gene, D gene, V gene, CDR3 protein. A D gene is named only where the DNA matches it firmly.

>TRBJ2-7|TRBD2|TRBV10-3
AISEMASGRYEQY
>TRBJ2-1|TRBD2|TRBV27
ASSFFSGSPYNEQF
>TRBJ1-1|NA|TRBV7-6
ASSLAFQANTEAF
>TRBJ1-1|NA|TRBV9
ASSVNPGNTEAF
>TRBJ2-6|NA|TRBV5-1
ASSGYAGANGLT
>TRBJ2-1|NA|TRBV27
ASSSAPAGYNEQF
>TRBJ2-7|NA|TRBV15
ATSRGWGEAGEQY
>TRBJ2-1|NA|TRBV5-1
ASSEGTTNEQF
>TRBJ2-4|NA|TRBV7-9
ASSLGQGSKNIQY
>TRBJ2-7|TRBD1|TRBV11-2
ASSLDPGQGYEQY
>TRBJ2-1|TRBD2|TRBV18
ASSLRTLAGGSNNEQF
>TRBJ2-5|TRBD1|TRBV29-1
SVEDYATGGETQY
>TRBJ2-7|NA|TRBV30
AWKIEVLSVSSYEQY
>TRBJ2-3|TRBD2|TRBV7-2
ASSPRRLAGTDTQY
>TRBJ2-5|NA|TRBV2
ASSDGGTQETQY
>TRBJ2-1|NA|TRBV14
ASSPGGLGDEQF
>TRBJ2-2|NA|TRBV9
ASSVWDINTGELF
>TRBJ2-7|TRBD2|TRBV6-6
ASRLAGGEEQY
>TRBJ2-1|NA|TRBV6-5
ASSYLPRGRYNEQF
>TRBJ2-2|TRBD2|TRBV5-4
ASSPSGRATGELF
>TRBJ2-3|NA|TRBV7-2
ASSFGAGNTDTQY
>TRBJ2-2|TRBD1|TRBV5-1
ASSQGQGGTGELF
>TRBJ2-3|TRBD2|TRBV28
ASSLRGYGGSADTQY
>TRBJ2-3|NA|TRBV7-3
ASRSGPGAAGRDTQY
>TRBJ2-3|NA|TRBV29-1
SVLGGPARTDTQY
>TRBJ1-2|NA|TRBV6-5
ASSAFRQDYGYT
>TRBJ1-1|NA|TRBV6-6
ASSRGEAF
>TRBJ1-2|NA|TRBV4-3
ASSQDRGIIYGYT
>TRBJ2-5|TRBD2|TRBV19
ASSTSGRVTQY
>TRBJ2-3|NA|TRBV6-1
ASRERGTDTQY
>TRBJ2-2|NA|TRBV5-5
ATRQDMNTGELF
>TRBJ2-1|TRBD2|TRBV5-8
ASRPFGGRGVVNYNEQF
>TRBJ1-2|NA|TRBV5-1
ASRLGARGYT
>TRBJ2-7|TRBD1|TRBV5-1
ASSPGTGGDYEQY
>TRBJ2-3|NA|TRBV7-2
ASSFAVGSADTQY
>TRBJ2-3|NA|TRBV9
ASSVGREGTDTQY
>TRBJ2-7|NA|TRBV14
ASSQALTTYEQY
>TRBJ1-2|NA|TRBV27
ASSSTANYGYT
>TRBJ2-4|NA|TRBV7-2
ASSLGHLIAKNSQY
>TRBJ2-1|TRBD2|TRBV4-3
ASSQDYFLAGNNEQF
>TRBJ2-2|TRBD2|TRBV19
ASSRRGRSTGELF